These 7 T cell receptor beta chains came from one sample sequenced in a study of regulatory T cells in long-lasting Graves disease. Stated time point: persistent/refractory GD, antithyroid drugs over 5 years with positive TRAb. RNA from PBMCs was the source of the TCR library. Relying on iRepertoire HTBI primers and Arm-PCR of CDR3 regions, the team built TCR beta libraries. TCRdb re-derived calls from the multiplex PCR reads in MiXCR, one entry per CDR3 protein. Here the sample spans nearly 350,000 distinct CDR3 sequences, roughly a fifth being singletons. Sequencing was performed on peripheral blood mononuclear cells (PBMCs), taken when the disease was refractory, from a patient treated with antithyroid drugs. The receptors originated from a female donor with Graves disease.

At least ten counts were recorded for this clonotype. This chain connects TRBV6-5 to TRBJ2-7; possibly TRBD1 or TRBD2 for D (5 bases each). From germline, CDR1 is MNHEY and CDR2 SVGAGI. Trimming cost V 3 bases and J 2 bases, with 17 bases left between them. The CDR3 has 16 residues. The CDR3 here is CASSYVGTGGPYEQYF. The CDR3 nucleotides are TGTGCCAGCAGTTATGTTGGCACAGGAGGCCCCTACGAGCAGTACTTC.

Of note for this clonotype: Germline and junction disagree at one end, which may indicate a read error. This sequence joins TRBV6-2 or TRBV6-3 and TRBJ1-5, with no clear D. The CDR3 is 16 residues long. Germline V gives CDR1 MNHEY, CDR2 SVGEGT. The DNA for the CDR3 is TGTGCCAGCCTGAAGGAGGGTGCCTTTAGCAATCGGCCCCAGCATTTT. It yields the protein CASLKEGAFSNRPQHF.

Ten or more counts support this clonotype. The V gene is TRBV7-6, the J gene TRBJ2-2; 9 bases are shared with TRBD2. CDR1 is SGHVS, CDR2 FNYEAQ, per germline. This CDR3 contains 16 residues. The trim removed 1 base at V and 1 base at J, leaving 1 base unmatched. Here the CDR3 reads CASSLELAGNTGELFF. CDR3 coding DNA: TGTGCCAGCAGCTTAGAACTAGCGGGGAACACCGGGGAGCTGTTTTTT.

The chain has TRBV27 and TRBJ2-7, with D uncertain. Germline-derived CDR1 and CDR2 are MNHEY and SMNVEV (reference sequence). Deletions cut 3 bases from V and 0 bases from J, with 12 bases between. This CDR3 spans 15 amino acids. CDR3 sequence: CASSFRGRSSYEQYF. DNA of the CDR3: TGTGCCAGCAGTTTCCGAGGACGGAGCTCCTACGAGCAGTACTTC.

The sample holds one count of this clonotype. This chain joins TRBV18 and TRBJ2-6; TRBD2 might be the D (5 bases). CDR1 and CDR2 (germline): KGHSH, LQKENI. The CDR3 totals 16 residues. Trimming pared 6 bases from V and 0 bases from J, leaving 12 bases between. Here the CDR3 reads CASSREGNSGANVLTF. CDR3 DNA sequence: TGTGCCAGCTCTCGCGAGGGAAACTCTGGGGCCAACGTCCTGACTTTC. Full variable domain (outside the CDR3, taken from reference TRBV18 and TRBJ2-6): NAGVMQNPRHLVRRRGQEARLRCSPMKGHSHVYWYRQLPEEGLKFMVYLQKENIIDESGMPKERFSAEFPKEGPSILRIQQVVRGDSAAYFCASSREGNSGANVLTFGAGSRLTVL.

This clonotype has at least ten counts. The chain couples TRBV5-1 to TRBJ1-2; 12 bases fit TRBD1. Germline V gene data show CDR1 as SGHRS and CDR2 as YFSETQ. This CDR3 is built from 18 residues. V gave up 3 bases and J gave up 4 bases; unmatched junction bases: 13. The CDR3 region has the DNA TGCGCCAGCAGCTACGCACCGGGACAGGGGGCGTTGGGCTATGGCTACACCTTC. The encoded protein is CASSYAPGQGALGYGYTF.

V usage is TRBV20-1 and J usage is TRBJ1-6, with a weak D call TRBD1 (6 bases). The CDR3 runs to 17 residues. Germline V gene lookup returns CDR1 DFQATT and CDR2 SNEGSKA (reference sequence). V lost 0 bases to trimming and J lost 5 bases, with 17 bases between them. CDR3 protein: CSARDRYREGNNSPLHF. The CDR3 nucleotides are TGCAGTGCTAGAGATCGGTACAGGGAGGGTAATAATTCACCCCTCCACTTT.